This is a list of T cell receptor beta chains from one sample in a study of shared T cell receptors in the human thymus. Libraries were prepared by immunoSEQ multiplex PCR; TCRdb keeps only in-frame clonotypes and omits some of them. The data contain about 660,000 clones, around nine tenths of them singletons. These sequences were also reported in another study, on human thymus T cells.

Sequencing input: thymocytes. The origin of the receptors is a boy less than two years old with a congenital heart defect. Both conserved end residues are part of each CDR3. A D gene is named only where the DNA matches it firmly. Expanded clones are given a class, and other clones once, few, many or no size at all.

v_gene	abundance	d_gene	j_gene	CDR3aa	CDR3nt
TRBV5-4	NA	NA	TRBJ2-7	CASSPTSRGNDYEQYF	TGTGCCAGCAGCCCGACGTCCAGAGGGAATGACTACGAGCAGTACTTC
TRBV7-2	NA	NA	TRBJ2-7	CASSRRGSSYEQYF	TGTGCCAGCAGCCGCCGGGGGAGCTCCTACGAGCAGTACTTC
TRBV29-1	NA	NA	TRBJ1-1	CSVAGRRGNTEAFF	TGCAGCGTTGCGGGCCGCAGGGGGAACACTGAAGCTTTCTTT
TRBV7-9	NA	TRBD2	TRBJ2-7	CASSWGLARDEQYF	TGTGCCAGCAGCTGGGGACTAGCTCGCGACGAGCAGTACTTC
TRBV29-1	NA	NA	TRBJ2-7	CSVVGERVPYEQYF	TGCAGCGTTGTAGGGGAGCGGGTGCCCTACGAGCAGTACTTC
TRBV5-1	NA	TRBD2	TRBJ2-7	CASSGGTTGGSGPYSYEQYF	TGCGCCAGCAGCGGGGGGACTACGGGGGGTAGCGGGCCCTATTCCTACGAGCAGTACTTC
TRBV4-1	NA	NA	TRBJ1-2	CASSETGGGHDYGYTF	TGCGCCAGTTCGGAGACCGGGGGAGGGCACGACTATGGCTACACCTTC
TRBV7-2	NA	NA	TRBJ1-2	CASSFDRAYGYTF	TGTGCCAGCAGCTTTGACAGAGCCTATGGCTACACCTTC
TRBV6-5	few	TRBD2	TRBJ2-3	CASSYFGGTDTQYF	TGTGCCAGCAGTTACTTCGGGGGGACAGATACGCAGTATTTT
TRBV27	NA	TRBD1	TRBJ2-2	CASSFLRQGSGELFF	TGTGCCAGCAGTTTCCTACGACAGGGATCCGGGGAGCTGTTTTTT
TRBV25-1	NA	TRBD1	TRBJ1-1	CASTRQGANTEAFF	TGTGCCAGCACGAGACAGGGGGCCAACACTGAAGCTTTCTTT
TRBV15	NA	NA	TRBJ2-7	CATSAGLTEQYF	TGTGCCACCAGCGCCGGACTAACGGAGCAGTACTTC
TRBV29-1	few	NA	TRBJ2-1	CSVGGPYNEQFF	TGCAGCGTTGGCGGGCCCTACAATGAGCAGTTCTTC
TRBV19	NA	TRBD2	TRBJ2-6	CASSTRAGGPNSGANVLTF	TGTGCCAGTAGTACCAGGGCGGGGGGCCCCAACTCTGGGGCCAACGTCCTGACTTTC
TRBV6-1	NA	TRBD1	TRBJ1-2	CASSGRGDRGVGYGYTF	TGTGCCAGCAGTGGGAGGGGCGACAGGGGCGTAGGCTATGGCTACACCTTC
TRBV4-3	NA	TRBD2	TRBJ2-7	CASSPSWEERELTREQYF	TGCGCCAGCAGCCCGAGCTGGGAGGAGCGGGAGTTAACTAGAGAGCAGTACTTC
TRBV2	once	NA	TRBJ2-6	CASSERLARYSGANVLTF	TGTGCCAGCAGTGAACGGCTAGCGAGATACTCTGGGGCCAACGTCCTGACTTTC
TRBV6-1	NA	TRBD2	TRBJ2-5	CASSEGDVGRGGETQYF	TGTGCCAGCAGTGAAGGGGACGTGGGTCGGGGGGGTGAGACCCAGTACTTC
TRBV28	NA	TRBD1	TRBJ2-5	CASSLWGTGGRRETQYF	TGTGCCAGCAGTTTATGGGGGACAGGGGGCCGGAGGGAGACCCAGTACTTC
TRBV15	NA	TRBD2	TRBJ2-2	CATSRVYREGHTGELFF	TGTGCCACCAGCAGAGTATATCGGGAGGGCCACACCGGGGAGCTGTTTTTT
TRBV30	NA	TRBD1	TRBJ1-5	CAWSHTDRVRQPQHF	TGTGCCTGGAGCCACACGGACAGGGTTCGTCAGCCCCAGCATTTT
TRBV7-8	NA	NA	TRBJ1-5	CASSLVAGVNQPQHF	TGTGCCAGCAGCTTAGTAGCGGGGGTGAATCAGCCCCAGCATTTT
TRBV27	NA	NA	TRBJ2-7	CASSFGFGSYEQYF	TGTGCCAGCAGTTTCGGGTTCGGTTCCTACGAGCAGTACTTC
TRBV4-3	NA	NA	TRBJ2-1	CASSQDRESSYNEQFF	TGCGCCAGCAGCCAAGATCGGGAGTCCTCCTACAATGAGCAGTTCTTC
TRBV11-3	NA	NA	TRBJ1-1	CASSSAGGSNTEAFF	TGTGCCAGCAGCTCCGCCGGCGGGTCGAACACTGAAGCTTTCTTT
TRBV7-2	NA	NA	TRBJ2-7	CASRRYPLSYEQYF	TGTGCCAGCAGGCGGTACCCCCTCTCCTACGAGCAGTACTTC
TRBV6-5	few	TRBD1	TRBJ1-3	CASSQDRGSGNTIYF	TGTGCCAGCAGCCAGGACAGGGGCTCTGGAAACACCATATATTTT
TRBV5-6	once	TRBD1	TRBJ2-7	CASSSGTANAYEQYF	TGTGCCAGCAGCTCCGGGACAGCGAACGCCTACGAGCAGTACTTC
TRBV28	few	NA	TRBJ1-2	CASSLQTGGYTF	TGTGCCAGCAGTCTACAAACAGGGGGCTACACCTTC
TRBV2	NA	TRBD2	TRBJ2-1	CASRTPSGRRSNNSYNEQFF	TGTGCCAGCAGGACCCCTAGCGGGAGGCGGAGTAATAACTCCTACAATGAGCAGTTCTTC
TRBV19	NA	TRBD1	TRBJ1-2	CASRDRGRGGYTF	TGTGCCAGTCGGGACAGGGGGCGTGGTGGCTACACCTTC
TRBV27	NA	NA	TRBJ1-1	CASSLYLGQGAFF	TGTGCCAGCAGTTTATATTTGGGTCAGGGGGCTTTCTTT
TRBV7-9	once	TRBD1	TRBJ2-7	CASSLTGAWEQYF	TGTGCCAGCAGCTTGACAGGGGCTTGGGAGCAGTACTTC
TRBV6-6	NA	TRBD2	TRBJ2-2	CASSYLTSGNTGELFF	TGTGCCAGCAGTTATCTGACTAGCGGGAACACCGGGGAGCTGTTTTTT
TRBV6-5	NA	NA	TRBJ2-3	CASSSLGRDRGDTQYF	TGTGCCAGCAGTTCCCTTGGGCGGGACCGGGGAGATACGCAGTATTTT
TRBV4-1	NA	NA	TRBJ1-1	CASSPTWGGDTEAFF	TGCGCCAGCAGCCCTACCTGGGGAGGGGACACTGAAGCTTTCTTT
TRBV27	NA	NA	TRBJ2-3	CASIRSPSGDTQYF	TGTGCCAGCATACGGAGCCCGTCAGGGGATACGCAGTATTTT
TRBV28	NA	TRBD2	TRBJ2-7	CASSLTASGSHEQYF	TGTGCCAGCAGTTTAACGGCTAGCGGGAGCCACGAGCAGTACTTC
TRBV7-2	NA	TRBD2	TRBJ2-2	CASSLTSGANTGELFF	TGTGCCAGCAGCTTGACTAGCGGGGCCAACACCGGGGAGCTGTTTTTT
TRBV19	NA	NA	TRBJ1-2	CASLRGSNYGYTF	TGTGCCAGTTTGCGGGGATCTAACTATGGCTACACCTTC
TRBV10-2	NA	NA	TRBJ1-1	CASSETGGNTEAFF	TGCGCCAGCAGTGAGACGGGTGGCAACACTGAAGCTTTCTTT
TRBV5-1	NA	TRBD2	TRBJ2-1	CASSLGVAGGPVSHNEQFF	TGCGCCAGCAGCTTGGGGGTAGCGGGAGGGCCTGTTTCCCACAATGAGCAGTTCTTC
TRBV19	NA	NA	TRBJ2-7	CASSINSYEQYF	TGTGCCAGTAGTATAAACAGCTACGAGCAGTACTTC
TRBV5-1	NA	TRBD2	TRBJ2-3	CATKIAGIGSDTQYF	TGCGCCACCAAAATAGCGGGAATAGGGTCAGATACGCAGTATTTT
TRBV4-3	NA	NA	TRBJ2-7	CASSRDTGFLEQYF	TGCGCCAGCAGCCGCGACACGGGGTTTTTGGAGCAGTACTTC
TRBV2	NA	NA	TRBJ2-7	CASGQQIYYEQYF	TGTGCCAGTGGCCAACAGATCTACTACGAGCAGTACTTC
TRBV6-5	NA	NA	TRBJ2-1	CARRGGQGENEQFF	TGTGCCCGCCGGGGGGGGCAGGGGGAAAATGAGCAGTTCTTC
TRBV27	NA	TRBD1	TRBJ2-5	CASSSSTGEETQYF	TGTGCCAGCAGTTCCTCGACAGGGGAAGAGACCCAGTACTTC
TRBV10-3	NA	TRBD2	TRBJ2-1	CAISGGLAENEQFF	TGTGCCATCAGTGGGGGACTAGCGGAGAATGAGCAGTTCTTC
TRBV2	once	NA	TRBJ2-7	CASSEGGRYEQYF	TGTGCCAGCAGTGAAGGGGGCAGATACGAGCAGTACTTC
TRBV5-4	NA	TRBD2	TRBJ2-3	CASSWAPSGSDDTQYF	TGTGCCAGCAGCTGGGCCCCCAGCGGGAGTGATGATACGCAGTATTTT
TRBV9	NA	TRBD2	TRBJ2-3	CASSVGLAGDSDTQYF	TGTGCCAGCAGCGTAGGGCTAGCGGGAGACTCAGATACGCAGTATTTT
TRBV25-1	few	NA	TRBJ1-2	CASSSMGGGYTF	TGTGCCAGCAGTTCAATGGGGGGGGGCTACACCTTC